One and the same sample provided the 8 T cell receptor beta chains below, sequenced in a study of siplizumab effects on memory and regulatory T cells. Sequencing was performed with immunoSEQ multiplex PCR; in TCRdb, only in-frame clones are kept and a portion is missing. The data hold 94,000 or so clones, with more than 95% observed a single time. Sequencing input: naive CD4+ T cells sorted from blood. These receptors all stem from a human donor in good health.

This chain joins TRBV5-4 and TRBJ1-3; D gene uncertain. The V end was cut by 4 bases, the J end by 0 bases, with 11 bases between. The CDR3 runs to 15 residues. Looked up from germline, CDR1 is SGHNT and CDR2 is YYREEE (reference sequence). CDR3 DNA: TGTGCCAGCAGCGCACCGGGCCTCTCTGGAAACACCATATATTTT. Its protein product is CASSAPGLSGNTIYF.

This chain connects TRBV9 to TRBJ1-6; 10 bases match TRBD1. This CDR3 is 15 amino acids long. Trimming at V came to 0 bases and at J to 11 bases, leaving 5 bases not matched to a gene. Germline assignment: CDR1 SGDLS and CDR2 YYNGEE. The CDR3 DNA follows: TGTGCCAGCAGCGTAGTAGGGACAGGGGCGGCACCCCTCCACTTT. Translation gives CASSVVGTGAAPLHF.

The V call is TRBV5-1, the J call TRBJ2-3, with TRBD2 as a possible D gene (6 bases). Germline V gives CDR1 SGHRS, CDR2 YFSETQ. The CDR3 is 15 amino acids. V was pared by 2 bases and J by 0 bases, with 10 bases between. CDR3 nucleotides: TGCGCCAGCAGCTTCGGGGGTTCTAGCACAGATACGCAGTATTTT. This codes for CASSFGGSSTDTQYF.

The V call is TRBV6-5, the J call TRBJ2-5; tentative D call: TRBD2 (6 bases). Between the trimmed V and J ends, which lost 2 bases and 5 bases, there was a span of 9 bases. This CDR3 has 13 residues. Germline lookup yields CDR1 MNHEY and CDR2 SVGAGI. CDR3 region: CASSYDLAETQYF. The DNA for the CDR3 is TGTGCCAGCAGTTACGATCTAGCGGAGACCCAGTACTTC.

Here the CDR3 reads CASGLFEKLFF. CDR3 DNA sequence: TGTGCTAGTGGTTTGTTCGAAAAACTGTTTTTT. V gene TRBV12-5 combines with J gene TRBJ1-4, with D uncertain. Germline V gives CDR1 LGHNT, CDR2 FRNRAP. This CDR3 is 11 amino acids long. Trimming cost V 2 bases and J 8 bases, with 3 bases left between them.

V and J are TRBV5-1 and TRBJ2-5, with D unresolved. The CDR3 is 14 residues long. V was pared by 1 base and J by 2 bases, with 9 bases between. Germline V CDR1 and CDR2: SGHRS, YFSETQ. The CDR3 protein is CASSLTSEQETQYF. DNA for the CDR3: TGCGCCAGCAGCTTGACGTCAGAACAAGAGACCCAGTACTTC.

This chain connects TRBV5-1 to TRBJ1-2, with no clear D. CDR3 length: 14 amino acids. V lost 5 bases and J 8 bases, leaving 19 bases between the germline ends. The germline CDR1 and CDR2 sequences are SGHRS and YFSETQ. The CDR3 coding sequence is TGCGCCAGCAGAGTGGACCCGGGAGGAGTAGGCTACACCTTC. Residues: CASRVDPGGVGYTF.

The V and J genes are TRBV23-1 and TRBJ2-3; 7 bases are shared with TRBD1. TRBV23-1 is sorted into the ORF group, with uncertain function. The V gene end was trimmed by 3 bases and the J gene end by 9 bases; junction bases not matched to a gene: 9. The CDR3 has 14 amino acids. CDR3 region: CASSHPALQGTQYF. CDR3 in DNA: TGCGCCAGCAGTCATCCGGCCCTACAGGGGACGCAGTATTTT.